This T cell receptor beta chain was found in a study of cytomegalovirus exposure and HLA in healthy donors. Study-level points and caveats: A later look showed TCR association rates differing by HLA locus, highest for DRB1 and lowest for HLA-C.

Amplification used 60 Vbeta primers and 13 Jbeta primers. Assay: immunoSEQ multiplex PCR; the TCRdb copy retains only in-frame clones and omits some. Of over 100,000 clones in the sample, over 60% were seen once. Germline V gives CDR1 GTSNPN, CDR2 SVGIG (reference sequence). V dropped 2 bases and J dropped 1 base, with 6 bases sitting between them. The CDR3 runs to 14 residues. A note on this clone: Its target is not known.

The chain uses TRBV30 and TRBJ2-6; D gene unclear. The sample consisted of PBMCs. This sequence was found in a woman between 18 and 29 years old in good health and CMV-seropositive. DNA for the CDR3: TGTGCCTGGAGTAGAGAATCTGGGGCCAACGTCCTGACTTTC. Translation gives CAWSRESGANVLTF.